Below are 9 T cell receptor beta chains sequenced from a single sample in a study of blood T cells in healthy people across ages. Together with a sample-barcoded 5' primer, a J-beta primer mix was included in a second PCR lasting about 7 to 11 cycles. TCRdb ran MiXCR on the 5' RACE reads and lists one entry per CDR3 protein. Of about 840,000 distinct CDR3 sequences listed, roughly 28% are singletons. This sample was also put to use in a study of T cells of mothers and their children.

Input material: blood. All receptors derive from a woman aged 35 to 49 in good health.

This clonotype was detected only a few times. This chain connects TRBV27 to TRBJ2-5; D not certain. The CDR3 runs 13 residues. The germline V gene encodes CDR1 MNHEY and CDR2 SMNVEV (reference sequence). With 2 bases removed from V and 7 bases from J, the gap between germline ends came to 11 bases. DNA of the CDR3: TGTGCCAGCAGTTTAATCCTAGGCAGGACCCAGTACTTC. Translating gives CASSLILGRTQYF.

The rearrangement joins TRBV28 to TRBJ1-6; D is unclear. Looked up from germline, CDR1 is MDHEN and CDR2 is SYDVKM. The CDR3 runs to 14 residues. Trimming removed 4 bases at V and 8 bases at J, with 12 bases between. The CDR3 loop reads CASSWASRYSPLHF. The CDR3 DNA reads TGTGCCAGCAGTTGGGCCTCTAGATATTCACCCCTCCACTTT.

This CDR3 is CASSLGGPGEQYF. CDR3 in DNA: TGCGCCAGCAGCTTGGGAGGTCCGGGGGAGCAGTACTTC. The genes are TRBV5-1 and TRBJ2-7, with D perhaps TRBD2 (5 bases). CDR3 length equals 13 residues. Trimming stripped 0 bases from V and 7 bases from J, with 11 bases between. CDR1 is SGHRS and CDR2 is YFSETQ in the germline V gene.

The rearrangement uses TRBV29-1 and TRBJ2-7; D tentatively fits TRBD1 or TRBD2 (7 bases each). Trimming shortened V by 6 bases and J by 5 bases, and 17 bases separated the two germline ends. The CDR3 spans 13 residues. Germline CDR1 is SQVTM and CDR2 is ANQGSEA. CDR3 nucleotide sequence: TGCAGCGTATCACAGGGGAGGGCGGACGAGCAGTACTTC. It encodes CSVSQGRADEQYF.

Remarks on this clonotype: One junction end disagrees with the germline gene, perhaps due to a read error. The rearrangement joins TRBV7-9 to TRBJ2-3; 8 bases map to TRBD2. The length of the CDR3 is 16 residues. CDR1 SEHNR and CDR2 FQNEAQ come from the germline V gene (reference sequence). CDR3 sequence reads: CAGSRAGGPGTDTQYF. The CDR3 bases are TGTGCCGGCAGCCGCGCGGGGGGCCCCGGCACAGATACGCAGTATTTT. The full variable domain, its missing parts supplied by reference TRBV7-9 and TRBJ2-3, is DTGVSQNPRHKITKRGQNVTFRCDPISEHNRLYWYRQTLGQGPEFLTYFQNEAQLEKSRLLSDRFSAERPKGSFSTLEIQRTEQGDSAMYLCAGSRAGGPGTDTQYFGPGTRLTVL.

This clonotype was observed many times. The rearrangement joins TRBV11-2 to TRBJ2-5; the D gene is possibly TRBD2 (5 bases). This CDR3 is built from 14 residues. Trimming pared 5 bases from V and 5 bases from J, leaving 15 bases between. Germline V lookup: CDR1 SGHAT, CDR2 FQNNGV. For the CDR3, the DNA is TGTGCCAGCAGCATCAGGATGAGGAGGGAGACCCAGTACTTC. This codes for CASSIRMRRETQYF.

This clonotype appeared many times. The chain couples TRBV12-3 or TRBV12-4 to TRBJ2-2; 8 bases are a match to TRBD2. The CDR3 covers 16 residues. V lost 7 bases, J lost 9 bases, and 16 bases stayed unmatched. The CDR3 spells CASTQGGGRARRELFF. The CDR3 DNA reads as TGTGCCAGCACCCAAGGCGGGGGGAGAGCTAGGAGGGAGCTGTTTTTT.

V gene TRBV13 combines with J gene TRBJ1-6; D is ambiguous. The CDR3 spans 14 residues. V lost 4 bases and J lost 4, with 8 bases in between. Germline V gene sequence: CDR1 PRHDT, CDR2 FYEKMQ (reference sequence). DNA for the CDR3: TGTGCCAGCAGCTCTGGACGGTATAATTCACCCCTCCACTTT. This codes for CASSSGRYNSPLHF.

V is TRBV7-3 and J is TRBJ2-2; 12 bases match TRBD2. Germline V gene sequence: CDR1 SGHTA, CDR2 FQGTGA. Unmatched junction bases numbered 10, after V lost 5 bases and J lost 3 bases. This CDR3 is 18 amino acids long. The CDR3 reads CASSNPPTSGGYTGELFF. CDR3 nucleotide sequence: TGTGCCAGCAGCAACCCCCCGACTAGCGGGGGATACACCGGGGAGCTGTTTTTT. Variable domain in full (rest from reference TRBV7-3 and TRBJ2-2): GAGVSQTPSNKVTEKGKYVELRCDPISGHTALYWYRQSLGQGPEFLIYFQGTGAADDSGLPNDRFFAVRPEGSVSTLKIQRTERGDSAVYLCASSNPPTSGGYTGELFFGEGSRLTVL.